This T cell receptor (beta chain) was sequenced during a study of control samples from healthy donors and cancer patients. Assay used: immunoSEQ multiplex PCR; TCRdb lists only in-frame clones, some missing. The data contain approximately 60,000 clones, about 82% of them singletons. The CDR3 totals 14 residues. The germline gives CDR1 SGDLS, CDR2 YYNGEE. V shed 4 bases, J shed 1 base, and the junction held 4 bases outside the gene matches. This chain uses TRBV9 with TRBJ1-1, with TRBD1 identical over 7 bases. Sequencing used blood. This clonotype was sampled from a middle-aged man in good health. CDR3 sequence (DNA): TGTGCCAGCAGCATTCGGACAGGGAACACTGAAGCTTTCTTT. As protein: CASSIRTGNTEAFF.